This T cell receptor (beta chain) came from a study of blood T cell repertoires in COVID-19. Original handling: Using reference gene primer amplification, nucleated cell counts were estimated. Here immunoSEQ multiplex PCR was the method, and the copy in TCRdb shows in-frame clones only, minus some. V and J calls and clone size are given by that table; D and trimming were obtained from the DNA. The sample holds 93,000 or so clones, roughly 90% seen once. CDR1 and CDR2 from the germline V gene are SNHLY and FYNNEI. CDR3 length: 14 residues. The V segment lost 4 bases and the J segment 5 bases; nucleotides outside the gene matches: 5.

Sequencing used peripheral blood. This receptor was identified in a woman in her sixties with acute or convalescent COVID-19. This sequence joins TRBV2 and TRBJ1-2; 9 bases are a match to TRBD1. In DNA form, the CDR3 reads TGTGCCAGCAGTGCCGGGACAGGGCCTTATGGCTACACCTTC. Its protein product is CASSAGTGPYGYTF. Filled out from reference TRBV2 and TRBJ1-2, the complete variable domain reads EPEVTQTPSHQVTQMGQEVILRCVPISNHLYFYWYRQILGQKVEFLVSFYNNEISEKSEIFDDQFSVERPDGSNFTLKIRSTKLEDSAMYFCASSAGTGPYGYTFGSGTRLTVV.